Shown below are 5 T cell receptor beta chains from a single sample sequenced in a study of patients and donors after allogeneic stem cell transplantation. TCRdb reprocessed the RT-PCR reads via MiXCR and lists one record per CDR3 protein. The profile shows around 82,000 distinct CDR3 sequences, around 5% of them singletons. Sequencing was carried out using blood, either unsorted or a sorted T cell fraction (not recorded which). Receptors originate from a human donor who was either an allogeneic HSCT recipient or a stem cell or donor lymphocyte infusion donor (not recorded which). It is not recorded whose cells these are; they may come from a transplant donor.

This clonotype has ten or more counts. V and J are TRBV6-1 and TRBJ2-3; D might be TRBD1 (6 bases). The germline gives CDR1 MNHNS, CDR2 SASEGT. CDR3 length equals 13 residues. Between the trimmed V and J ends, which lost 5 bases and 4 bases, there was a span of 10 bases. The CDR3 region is CASSRGGADTQYF. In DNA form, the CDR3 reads TGTGCCAGCAGTAGAGGGGGAGCAGATACGCAGTATTTT.

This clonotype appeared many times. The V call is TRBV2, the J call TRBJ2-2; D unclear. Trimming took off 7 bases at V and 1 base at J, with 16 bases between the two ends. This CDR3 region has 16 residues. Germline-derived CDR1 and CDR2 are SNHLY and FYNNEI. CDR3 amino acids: CASIRVRIQNTGELFF. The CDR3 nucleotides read TGTGCCAGCATCCGGGTCAGGATACAGAACACCGGGGAGCTGTTTTTT.

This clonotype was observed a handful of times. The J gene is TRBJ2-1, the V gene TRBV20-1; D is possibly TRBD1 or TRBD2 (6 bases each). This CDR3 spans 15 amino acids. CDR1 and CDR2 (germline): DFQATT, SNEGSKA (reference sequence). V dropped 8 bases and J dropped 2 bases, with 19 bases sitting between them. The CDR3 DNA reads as TGCAGTCCCCTCGGTGGAGGGGGGACCTACAATGAGCAGTTCTTC. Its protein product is CSPLGGGGTYNEQFF.

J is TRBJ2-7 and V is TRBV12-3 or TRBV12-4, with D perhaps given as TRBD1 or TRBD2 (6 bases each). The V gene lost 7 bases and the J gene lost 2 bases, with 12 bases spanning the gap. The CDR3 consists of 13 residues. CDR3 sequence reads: CASKGGRPYEQYF. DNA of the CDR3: TGTGCCAGCAAGGGGGGAAGGCCCTACGAGCAGTACTTC.

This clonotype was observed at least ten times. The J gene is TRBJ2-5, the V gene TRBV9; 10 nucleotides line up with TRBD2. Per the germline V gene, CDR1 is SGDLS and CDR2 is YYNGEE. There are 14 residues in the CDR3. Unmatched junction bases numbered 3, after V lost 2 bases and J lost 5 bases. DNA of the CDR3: TGTGCCAGCAGCGTCGGTAGCGGGGGGGAGACCCAGTACTTC. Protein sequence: CASSVGSGGETQYF.